This TCR beta chain was sequenced in a study of cytomegalovirus exposure and HLA in healthy donors. Use of 60 Vbeta and 13 Jbeta primers characterized the PCR. The protocol was immunoSEQ multiplex PCR, while the TCRdb copy is restricted to in-frame clones and leaves out a portion. The sample has more than 95,000 clones, approximately 76% seen once; the top ten hold around 15%. V dropped 3 bases and J dropped 0; count of bases not matched to a gene: 5. Germline assignment: CDR1 LNHDA and CDR2 SQIVND (reference sequence). This CDR3 has 17 residues. The source is a man in his forties or fifties in good health and CMV-seropositive. The sample consisted of PBMCs. The rearrangement links TRBV19 to TRBJ2-6; 7 nucleotides line up with TRBD1. The CDR3 is CASSMEDRVSGANVLTF. The CDR3 bases are TGTGCCAGTAGTATGGAAGACAGGGTCTCTGGGGCCAACGTCCTGACTTTC.